The clone carrying this TCR beta chain was found many times. The antigen is unknown. The data belong to a study of T-cell reconstitution after alpha-beta-depleted transplantation in children. Notes on the study in general: At one year after transplant, newly produced T cells mostly accounted for T-cell counts and diversity. Recipient T cells and thymic progenitors that survived were the source of the high TCRbeta diversity seen at day 60 in some patients.

The ends were cut back, 2 bases at V and 3 bases at J, with 13 bases in the middle. Per germline, CDR1 DFQATT and CDR2 SNEGSKA (reference sequence). This CDR3 comprises 14 residues. The authors prepared the TCRbeta library with unique molecular identifiers. TCRdb analysed the PCR reads with MiXCR anew, one entry per CDR3 protein. The sample has 250,000 to 300,000 distinct CDR3 sequences, less than 9.5% seen once. This TCR was recovered from a female patient aged 2-9 years who had a stem cell transplant for Fanconi anemia, so the T cells may come from the graft donor. This chain uses TRBV20-1 with TRBJ1-2; possibly TRBD1 for D (6 bases). The material sequenced was peripheral blood, taken 360 days after TCRalphabeta/CD19-depleted stem cell transplant. CDR3 sequence (DNA): TGCAGTGCTAGACAGCTTGGACAGTACTATGGCTACACCTTC. It encodes CSARQLGQYYGYTF.